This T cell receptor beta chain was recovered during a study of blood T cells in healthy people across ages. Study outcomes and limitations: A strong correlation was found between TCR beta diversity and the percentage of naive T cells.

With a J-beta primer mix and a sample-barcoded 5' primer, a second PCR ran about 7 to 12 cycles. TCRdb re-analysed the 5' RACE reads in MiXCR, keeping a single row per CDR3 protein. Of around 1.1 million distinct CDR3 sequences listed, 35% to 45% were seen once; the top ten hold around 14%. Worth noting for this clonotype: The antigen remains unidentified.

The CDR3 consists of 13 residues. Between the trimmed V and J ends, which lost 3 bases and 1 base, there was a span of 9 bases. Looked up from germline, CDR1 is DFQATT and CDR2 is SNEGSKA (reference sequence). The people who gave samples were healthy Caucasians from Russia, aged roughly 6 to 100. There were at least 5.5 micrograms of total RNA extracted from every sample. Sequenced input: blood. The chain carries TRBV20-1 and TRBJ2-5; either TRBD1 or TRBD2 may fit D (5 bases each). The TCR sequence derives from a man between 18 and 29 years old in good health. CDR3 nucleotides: TGCAGTGCTAGGGGGGTCGCCCAAGAGACCCAGTACTTC. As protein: CSARGVAQETQYF.